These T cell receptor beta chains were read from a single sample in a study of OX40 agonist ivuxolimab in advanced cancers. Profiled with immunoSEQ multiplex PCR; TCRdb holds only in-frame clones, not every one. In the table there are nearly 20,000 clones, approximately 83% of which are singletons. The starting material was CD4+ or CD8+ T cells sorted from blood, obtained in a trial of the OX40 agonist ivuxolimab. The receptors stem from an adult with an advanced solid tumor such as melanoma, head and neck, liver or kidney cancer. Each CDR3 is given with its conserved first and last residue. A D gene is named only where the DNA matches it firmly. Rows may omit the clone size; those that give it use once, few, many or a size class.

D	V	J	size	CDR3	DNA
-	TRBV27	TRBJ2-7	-	CASSATPGRAYEQYF	TGTGCCAGCAGTGCCACCCCGGGACGGGCTTACGAGCAGTACTTC
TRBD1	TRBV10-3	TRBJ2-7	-	CAISAAPDRDASYEQYF	TGTGCCATCAGTGCCGCCCCGGACAGGGACGCGTCCTACGAGCAGTACTTC
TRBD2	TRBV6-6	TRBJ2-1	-	CASSTGGLYNEQFF	TGTGCCAGCAGTACGGGGGGACTATACAATGAGCAGTTCTTC
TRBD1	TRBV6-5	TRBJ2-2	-	CASRDRVRAGELFF	TGTGCCAGCAGGGACAGGGTCCGCGCCGGGGAGCTGTTTTTT
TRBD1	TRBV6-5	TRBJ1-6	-	CASSPGQGGNSPLHF	TGTGCCAGCAGCCCAGGACAGGGTGGCAATTCACCCCTCCACTTT
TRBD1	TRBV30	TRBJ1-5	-	CAWDRGYSNQPQHF	TGTGCCTGGGACAGGGGCTATAGCAATCAGCCCCAGCATTTT
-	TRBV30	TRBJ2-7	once	CAWSRVEYREQYF	TGTGCCTGGAGTCGGGTTGAGTATCGGGAGCAGTACTTC
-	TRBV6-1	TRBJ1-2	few	CASSEGQEYGYTF	TGTGCCAGCAGTGAAGGACAGGAGTATGGCTACACCTTC
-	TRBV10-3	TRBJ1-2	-	CAISESTVYYGYTF	TGTGCCATCAGTGAGTCGACCGTTTACTATGGCTACACCTTC
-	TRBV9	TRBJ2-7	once	CASSESWSSYEQYF	TGTGCCAGCAGCGAGTCATGGAGCTCCTACGAGCAGTACTTC
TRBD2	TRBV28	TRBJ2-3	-	CASSPLAGGPSTDTQYF	TGTGCCAGCAGCCCACTAGCGGGGGGGCCTAGCACAGATACGCAGTATTTT
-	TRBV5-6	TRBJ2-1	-	CASSLVASAPSSYNEQFF	TGTGCCAGCAGCTTGGTTGCTTCAGCGCCGAGCTCCTACAATGAGCAGTTCTTC
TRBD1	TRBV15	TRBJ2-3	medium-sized	CATSPGTGDTDTQYF	TGTGCCACCAGTCCCGGGACAGGGGATACAGATACGCAGTATTTT
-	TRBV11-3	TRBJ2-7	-	CASSSLRGTPSYEQYF	TGTGCCAGCAGCTCGCTACGCGGGACTCCTTCCTACGAGCAGTACTTC
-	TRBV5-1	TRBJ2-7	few	CASSLGRGQPTYEQYF	TGCGCCAGCAGCTTGGGGAGGGGACAGCCAACCTACGAGCAGTACTTC
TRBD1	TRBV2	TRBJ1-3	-	CASGTGGEAAGNTIYF	TGTGCCAGCGGTACAGGGGGCGAGGCGGCTGGAAACACCATATATTTT
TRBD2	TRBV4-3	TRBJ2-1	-	CASSQGDRVIGTSGTAQFF	TGCGCCAGCAGCCAAGGGGACAGGGTGATAGGGACTAGCGGCACGGCGCAGTTCTTC
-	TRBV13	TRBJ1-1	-	CASSLWARSNTEAFF	TGTGCCAGCAGCTTATGGGCCCGATCGAACACTGAAGCTTTCTTT
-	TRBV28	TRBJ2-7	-	CASRSGPTTYEQYF	TGTGCCAGCAGGTCCGGGCCAACCACCTACGAGCAGTACTTC
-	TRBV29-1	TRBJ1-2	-	CSVDLATDNYGYTF	TGCAGCGTTGACCTTGCGACAGACAACTATGGCTACACCTTC
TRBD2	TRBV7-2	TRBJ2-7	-	CASSPGLAGAGASYEQYF	TGTGCCAGCAGCCCCGGGCTAGCGGGGGCAGGGGCATCCTACGAGCAGTACTTC
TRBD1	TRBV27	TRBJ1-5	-	CASSLSGTGGKQPQHF	TGTGCCAGCAGTTTATCTGGGACAGGGGGCAAACAGCCCCAGCATTTT
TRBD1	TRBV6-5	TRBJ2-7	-	CASRTGQGFHEQYF	TGTGCCAGCAGGACGGGACAGGGGTTCCACGAGCAGTACTTC
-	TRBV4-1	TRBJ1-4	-	CASSQDRPGEKLFF	TGCGCCAGCAGCCAAGATAGGCCAGGTGAAAAACTGTTTTTT
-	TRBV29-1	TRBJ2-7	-	CSCLLGERVDEQYF	TGCAGCTGTTTGTTGGGGGAGAGGGTCGACGAGCAGTACTTC
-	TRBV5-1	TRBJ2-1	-	CASSFGRGLSYNEQFF	TGCGCCAGCAGCTTTGGGCGGGGGCTATCCTACAATGAGCAGTTCTTC
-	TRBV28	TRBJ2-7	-	CASSTGTRTDEQYF	TGTGCCAGCAGCACTGGGACGAGAACGGACGAGCAGTACTTC
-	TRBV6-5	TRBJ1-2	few	CASREASQDGYTF	TGTGCCAGCAGAGAGGCAAGTCAGGATGGCTACACCTTC
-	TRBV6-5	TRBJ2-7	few	CASSPTGGFYEQYF	TGTGCCAGCAGCCCCACGGGGGGCTTTTACGAGCAGTACTTC
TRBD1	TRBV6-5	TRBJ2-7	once	CASSYSGQGALYF	TGTGCCAGCAGTTACTCTGGACAGGGGGCACTGTACTTC
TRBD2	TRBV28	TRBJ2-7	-	CASSLDIGLAGAYEQYF	TGTGCCAGCAGTTTAGATATTGGACTAGCGGGAGCCTACGAGCAGTACTTC
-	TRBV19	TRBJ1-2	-	CASSTDYGYTF	TGTGCCAGTAGTACCGACTATGGCTACACCTTC
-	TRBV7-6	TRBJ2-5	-	CASSPTSRLARGKETQYF	TGTGCCAGCAGCCCTACGTCCCGTCTAGCCAGGGGCAAAGAGACCCAGTACTTC
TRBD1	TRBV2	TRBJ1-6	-	CASRGGTVNSPLHF	TGTGCCAGCAGGGGCGGGACAGTTAATTCACCCCTCCACTTT
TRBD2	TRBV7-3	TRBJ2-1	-	CASSLPLAGARNEQFF	TGTGCCAGCAGCCTCCCACTAGCGGGAGCCCGTAATGAGCAGTTCTTC
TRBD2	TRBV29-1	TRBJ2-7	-	CSVEGLAGGPSYEQYF	TGCAGCGTTGAAGGTTTAGCGGGAGGCCCTTCCTACGAGCAGTACTTC